These 8 T cell receptor beta chains originate from one sample sequenced in a study of OX40 agonist ivuxolimab in advanced cancers. Libraries were built with the immunoSEQ multiplex PCR assay. TCRdb took this table from immuneACCESS and kept in-frame rearrangements with V and J called. Such tables lack part of the clones; where checked against another copy, unresolved V genes explain under half of the gap, and the rest is unexplained. Recorded for this sample are under 20,000 clones; 75% to 85% of them occurred a single time. Jointly, the top ten make up approximately 56% of the sample. The sample consisted of CD4+ or CD8+ T cells sorted from blood, taken in a trial of the OX40 agonist ivuxolimab. These receptors all come from an adult with an advanced solid tumor such as melanoma, head and neck, liver or kidney cancer.

The chain is built from TRBV19 and TRBJ1-2, with no clear D. This CDR3 is built from 10 residues. Trimming left V 6 bases short and J 5 bases short, with 4 bases between. Per the germline V gene, CDR1 is LNHDA and CDR2 is SQIVND (reference sequence). CDR3 in amino acids: CASRSYGYTF. The CDR3 DNA sequence: TGTGCCAGTAGGAGTTATGGCTACACCTTC. The entire variable domain, with the rest obtained from reference TRBV19 and TRBJ1-2, is as follows: DGGITQSPKYLFRKEGQNVTLSCEQNLNHDAMYWYRQDPGQGLRLIYYSQIVNDFQKGDIAEGYSVSREKKESFPLTVTSAQKNPTAFYLCASRSYGYTFGSGTRLTVV.

The chain couples TRBV11-2 to TRBJ2-1; 7 bases fit TRBD1. This CDR3 has 15 amino acids. Germline lookup yields CDR1 SGHAT and CDR2 FQNNGV. After removal of 5 bases from V and 6 bases from J, the junction contained 10 bases not matched to a gene. CDR3 in DNA: TGTGCCAGCAGCCTACGGCCGGGACAGCCCAATGAGCAGTTCTTC. It encodes CASSLRPGQPNEQFF. The full variable domain, with the rest looked up from reference TRBV11-2 and TRBJ2-1, is EAGVAQSPRYKIIEKRQSVAFWCNPISGHATLYWYQQILGQGPKLLIQFQNNGVVDDSQLPKDRFSAERLKGVDSTLKIQPAKLEDSAVYLCASSLRPGQPNEQFFGPGTRLTVL.

This clone was seen a handful of times. The CDR3 region is CASGQSSYGYTF. CDR3 coding DNA: TGTGCCAGCGGACAGTCGAGTTATGGCTACACCTTC. This chain uses TRBV19 with TRBJ1-2, with D possibly TRBD1 on 6 matching bases. Germline CDR1 and CDR2: LNHDA and SQIVND (reference sequence). The CDR3 spans 12 residues. V shed 9 bases and J shed 5 bases, with 13 bases lying between them.

This chain joins TRBV30 and TRBJ2-1; TRBD2 agrees at 9 bases. V gave up 2 bases and J gave up 8 bases; unmatched junction bases: 7. There are 14 residues in the CDR3. Germline values: CDR1 GTSNPN, CDR2 SVGIG (reference sequence). The CDR3 region is CAWSSAGGADEQFF. The CDR3 DNA follows: TGTGCCTGGAGTTCAGCGGGGGGTGCGGATGAGCAGTTCTTC. The full variable domain, completed using reference TRBV30 and TRBJ2-1, is SQTIHQWPATLVQPVGSPLSLECTVEGTSNPNLYWYRQAAGRGLQLLFYSVGIGQISSEVPQNLSASRPQDRQFILSSKKLLLSDSGFYLCAWSSAGGADEQFFGPGTRLTVL.

V gene TRBV19 combines with J gene TRBJ2-4; 8 nucleotides agree with TRBD1. Germline CDR1 reads LNHDA; CDR2 reads SQIVND (reference sequence). This CDR3 is built from 13 residues. The J segment lost 7 bases and the V segment lost 5 bases, leaving 4 bases of the junction unmatched. The CDR3 reads CASSSRTGNIQYF. The CDR3 DNA follows: TGTGCCAGTAGTTCCCGGACAGGGAACATTCAGTACTTC.

V gene TRBV2 combines with J gene TRBJ2-7; perhaps TRBD2 as D (7 bases). V lost 7 bases and J lost 4, with 17 bases in between. The CDR3 is 14 amino acids. The V gene's germline CDR1 is SNHLY and CDR2 FYNNEI. The CDR3 reads CASKERGGRYEQYF. For the CDR3, the DNA is TGTGCCAGCAAGGAAAGGGGGGGCCGGTACGAGCAGTACTTC.

The rearrangement uses TRBV5-4 and TRBJ2-7, with TRBD1 matching over 8 bases. Germline CDR1 SGHNT, CDR2 YYREEE (reference sequence). Unmatched junction bases numbered 6, after V lost 3 bases and J lost 7 bases. The CDR3 sequence is 13 residues long. CDR3 sequence reads: CASSSGGSGEQYF. In DNA, the CDR3 is TGTGCCAGCAGCTCAGGGGGCTCGGGGGAGCAGTACTTC.

This clone was detected only a few times. The rearrangement joins TRBV25-1 to TRBJ1-2; D remains ambiguous. CDR1 is MGHDK and CDR2 is SYGVNS in the germline V gene. Deletions cut 4 bases from V and 2 bases from J, with 8 bases between. The CDR3 runs 13 residues. The CDR3 DNA follows: TGTGCCAGCAGTGTACACTTCAACTATGGCTACACCTTC. Its translation is CASSVHFNYGYTF.